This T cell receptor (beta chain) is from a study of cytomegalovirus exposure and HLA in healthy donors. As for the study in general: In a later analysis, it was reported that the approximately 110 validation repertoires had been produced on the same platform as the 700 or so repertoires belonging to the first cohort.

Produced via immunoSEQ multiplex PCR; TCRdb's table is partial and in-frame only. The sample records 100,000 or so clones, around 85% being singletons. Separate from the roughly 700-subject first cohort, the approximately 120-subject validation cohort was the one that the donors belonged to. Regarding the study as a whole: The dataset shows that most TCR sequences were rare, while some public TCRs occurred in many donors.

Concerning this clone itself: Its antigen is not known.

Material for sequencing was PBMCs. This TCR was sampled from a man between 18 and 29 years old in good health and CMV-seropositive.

The CDR3 coding sequence is TGTGCCTCCAGCGGTCCGAACACTGAAGCTTTCTTT. It specifies CASSGPNTEAFF. The chain employs TRBV10-3 and TRBJ1-1; D is unclear. The CDR3 spans 12 residues. Germline V gene sequence: CDR1 ENHRY, CDR2 SYGVKD. Trimming shortened V by 11 bases and J by 1 base, and 11 bases separated the two germline ends.